The 22 T cell receptor beta chains reported below all come from one sample, sequenced in a study of shared clonotypes between healthy human individuals. Here immunoSEQ multiplex PCR was the method, and the copy in TCRdb shows in-frame clones only, minus some. The sample shows 2 million to 2.5 million clones, 85% to 95% of them seen only once. Input material: naive CD4+ T cells from PBMCs. Subset indicated: CD45RA+ positively selected. Receptors originate from a man aged 18-30 years in good health. Some clones in this sample may be carry-over from other donors' samples.

Remarks on this clone: This CDR3 is also generated by other DNA sequences in the sample. Written as DNA, the CDR3 is TGTGCCAGCAGTGCTTGGGACAGGATCTACGAGCAGTACTTC. It is translated as CASSAWDRIYEQYF. The chain joins TRBV6-1 to TRBJ2-7; 8 nucleotides line up with TRBD1. The CDR3 extends over 14 amino acids. The germline V gene encodes CDR1 MNHNS and CDR2 SASEGT. J was trimmed by 3 bases and V by 4 bases; bases with no gene match: 5.

The chain uses TRBV7-6 and TRBJ2-7; the match to TRBD2 covers 9 bases. The length of the CDR3 is 16 residues. The V gene end was trimmed by 2 bases and the J gene end by 11 bases; junction bases not matched to a gene: 16. Germline V gene lookup returns CDR1 SGHVS and CDR2 FNYEAQ. The CDR3 sequence is CASSLMGGLATVRKYF. The CDR3 bases are TGTGCCAGCAGCTTAATGGGGGGACTAGCAACCGTCCGGAAGTACTTC. Full variable domain (outside the CDR3, taken from reference TRBV7-6 and TRBJ2-7): GAGVSQSPRYKVTKRGQDVALRCDPISGHVSLYWYRQALGQGPEFLTYFNYEAQQDKSGLPNDRFSAERPEGSISTLTIQRTEQRDSAMYRCASSLMGGLATVRKYFGPGTRLTVT.

The gene calls are TRBV5-8 and TRBJ2-7, with no clear D. Germline V gene sequence: CDR1 SGHTS, CDR2 YDEGEE. The length of the CDR3 is 14 residues. The V and J ends lost 0 bases and 10 bases respectively, with 17 bases between them. CDR3 in DNA: TGTGCCAGCAGCTTGGGCGGCAGCCAACCGGACCAGTACTTC. Translation gives CASSLGGSQPDQYF.

V usage is TRBV30 and J usage is TRBJ1-3; D perhaps matches TRBD1 (5 bases). The CDR3 extends over 14 amino acids. Looked up from germline, CDR1 is GTSNPN and CDR2 is SVGIG (reference sequence). The germline V and J ends were trimmed by 1 base and 2 bases, with 9 bases remaining between them. This CDR3 reads CAWSAGQPGNTIYF. CDR3 DNA sequence: TGTGCCTGGAGTGCAGGGCAGCCTGGAAACACCATATATTTT. Variable domain in full (rest from reference TRBV30 and TRBJ1-3): SQTIHQWPATLVQPVGSPLSLECTVEGTSNPNLYWYRQAAGRGLQLLFYSVGIGQISSEVPQNLSASRPQDRQFILSSKKLLLSDSGFYLCAWSAGQPGNTIYFGEGSWLTVV.

This clone was counted between two and nine times. The chain is built from TRBV7-9 and TRBJ1-4; no definite D call. Deletions cut 6 bases from V and 5 bases from J, with 10 bases between. The CDR3 is 13 residues long. CDR1 and CDR2 from the germline V gene are SEHNR and FQNEAQ (reference sequence). DNA for the CDR3: TGTGCCAGCAGGATCAGCCCGAATGAAAAACTGTTTTTT. Amino acids: CASRISPNEKLFF.

The CDR3 bases are TGTGCCAGCAGCGCCCGGCAAAGGGCTGAAGCTTTCTTT. Translation gives CASSARQRAEAFF. The chain has TRBV7-2 and TRBJ1-1; D ambiguous. Germline CDR1 SGHTA, CDR2 FQGNSA. There are 13 residues in the CDR3. Trimming took 5 bases from V and 6 from J, leaving 13 bases between them.

A word on this clone: The identical CDR3 is also encoded by other nucleotide sequences in the sample. The rearrangement links TRBV30 to TRBJ2-3; TRBD2 is a possible D gene (5 bases). The CDR3 covers 13 residues. V shed 4 bases and J shed 2 bases, with 10 bases lying between them. Looked up from germline, CDR1 is GTSNPN and CDR2 is SVGIG (reference sequence). The CDR3, as DNA: TGTGCCTGGATCAGCGGTTTCACAGATACGCAGTATTTT. Its translation is CAWISGFTDTQYF.

This chain links TRBV6-6 with TRBJ1-4; 8 bases match TRBD1. J was trimmed by 7 bases and V by 8 bases; bases with no gene match: 6. The germline CDR1 and CDR2 sequences are MNHNY and SVGAGI (reference sequence). CDR3 length: 13 residues. The CDR3 is CASGTGGSEKLFF. CDR3 nucleotides: TGTGCCAGCGGAACAGGGGGAAGTGAAAAACTGTTTTTT.

This chain uses TRBV6-1 with TRBJ2-2, with TRBD1 as a possible D gene (5 bases). The CDR3 covers 16 residues. The germline gives CDR1 MNHNS, CDR2 SASEGT. Trimming left V 2 bases short and J 3 bases short, with 13 bases between. The CDR3 nucleotides read TGTGCCAGCAGTGAATTAAGGGGTATTGACACCGGGGAGCTGTTTTTT. Translation: CASSELRGIDTGELFF.

Turning to this clone: This sample also contains other DNA sequences that code for the same CDR3. The rearrangement uses TRBV19 and TRBJ2-3; 10 bases are a match to TRBD2. This CDR3 has 16 residues. Germline loops: CDR1 LNHDA, CDR2 SQIVND (reference sequence). V was pared by 3 bases and J by 2 bases, with 5 bases of the junction left unmatched. The CDR3 here is CASSMGLAGVTDTQYF. The CDR3 DNA is TGTGCCAGTAGTATGGGTCTAGCGGGAGTCACAGATACGCAGTATTTT.

V gene TRBV28 combines with J gene TRBJ1-1, with D unresolved. The germline V gene has CDR1 MDHEN and CDR2 SYDVKM. The CDR3 spans 13 residues. V was cut by 8 bases and J by 4 bases, with 14 bases left in between. The DNA for the CDR3 is TGTGCCAGCCTCCAGGTTTACGGCACTGAAGCTTTCTTT. Translating it yields CASLQVYGTEAFF.

This chain links TRBV7-9 with TRBJ1-1; no reliable D call. The CDR3 contains 14 residues. Per the germline V gene, CDR1 is SEHNR and CDR2 is FQNEAQ (reference sequence). Trimming took 3 bases from V and 3 from J, leaving 11 bases between them. The CDR3 DNA reads as TGTGCCAGCAGCTTGGCGGGGTTGGACACTGAAGCTTTCTTT. This codes for CASSLAGLDTEAFF.

This clone has only one observation. The J gene is TRBJ1-5, the V gene TRBV6-4; D may be TRBD1 (5 bases). The CDR3 covers 15 residues. Germline V CDR1 and CDR2: MRHNA, SNTAGT. Trimming shortened V by 5 bases and J by 4 bases, and 15 bases separated the two germline ends. Written as DNA, the CDR3 is TGTGCCAGCAGTCAGCAGGCGGGGGGGAATCAGCCCCAGCATTTT. Protein sequence: CASSQQAGGNQPQHF.

The V gene is TRBV21-1, the J gene TRBJ2-7; TRBD1, the table's D call, was not compared with the DNA. TRBV21-1 corresponds to a pseudogene. The CDR3 is 16 amino acids. CDR3 in amino acids: CASSKGETAPTYEQYF. CDR3 sequence (DNA): TGTGCCAGCAGCAAAGGAGAGACAGCTCCAACCTACGAGCAGTACTTC.

The count of this clone is one. The rearrangement uses TRBV28 and TRBJ2-1; 8 bases agree with TRBD2. With V trimmed by 7 bases and J by 6 bases, 11 bases remained unmatched. Germline CDR1 is MDHEN and CDR2 is SYDVKM. CDR3 length equals 15 residues. DNA of the CDR3: TGTGCCAGCACGTCCCAGCGGGAGTGGGGCAATGAGCAGTTCTTC. Translation: CASTSQREWGNEQFF.

The CDR3 region has the DNA TGCGCCAGCAGCTTTAGTCCCACCTCCCTGGAGCAGTACTTC. Translated, it gives CASSFSPTSLEQYF. The V and J genes are TRBV5-1 and TRBJ2-7; D is ambiguous. CDR3 size: 14 residues. Looked up from germline, CDR1 is SGHRS and CDR2 is YFSETQ. V lost 2 bases and J lost 7, with 16 bases in between.

The chain joins TRBV28 to TRBJ2-5; 7 bases match TRBD2. V gave up 5 bases and J gave up 4 bases; unmatched junction bases: 7. The CDR3 covers 14 residues. Germline values: CDR1 MDHEN, CDR2 SYDVKM. The CDR3 DNA follows: TGTGCCAGCAGTGGCAGCGGGAAGGGAGAGACCCAGTACTTC. It specifies CASSGSGKGETQYF.

The V gene is TRBV25-1, the J gene TRBJ2-3; 11 bases fit TRBD1. In germline, CDR1 is MGHDK, CDR2 SYGVNS. The CDR3 length is 15 residues. Trimming took 8 bases from V and 2 from J; bases not matched to a gene: 6. The CDR3 here is CASAPGQGATDTQYF. CDR3 bases: TGTGCCAGCGCCCCAGGACAGGGGGCCACAGATACGCAGTATTTT.

Points on this clone: Other DNA sequences of this sample code for an identical CDR3. V and J are TRBV11-2 and TRBJ1-1; TRBD1 aligns across 9 bases. V was clipped by 5 bases and J by 1 base; unmatched bases: 5. This CDR3 is 15 amino acids long. Germline V gene sequence: CDR1 SGHAT, CDR2 FQNNGV. CDR3 nucleotides: TGTGCCAGCAGCCCTAGGGGACAGGGGAACACTGAAGCTTTCTTT. It is translated as CASSPRGQGNTEAFF.

The chain uses TRBV5-4 and TRBJ2-7; the D is unclear. CDR1 SGHNT and CDR2 YYREEE come from the germline V gene (reference sequence). This CDR3 spans 15 amino acids. Trimming took 1 base from V and 5 from J, leaving 16 bases between them. The CDR3 is CASSLPGQVADEQYF. CDR3 DNA: TGTGCCAGCAGCTTGCCCGGGCAGGTGGCGGACGAGCAGTACTTC.

The V and J genes are TRBV7-2 and TRBJ1-1; D unresolved. Trimming removed 2 bases at V and 5 bases at J, with 18 bases between. CDR3 length equals 16 residues. From germline, CDR1 is SGHTA and CDR2 FQGNSA. DNA for the CDR3: TGTGCCAGCAGCTTATACTCCCACCCGAGTGGGACTGAAGCTTTCTTT. Encoded protein: CASSLYSHPSGTEAFF.

This chain uses TRBV9 with TRBJ2-5; 13 bases line up with TRBD2. J gave up 4 bases and V 6 bases, and 9 bases lay outside the gene matches. Germline lookup yields CDR1 SGDLS and CDR2 YYNGEE. The CDR3 runs to 16 residues. As DNA, the CDR3 is TGTGCCAGCACCCCAGGACTAGCGGGAGAGGGAGAGACCCAGTACTTC. Translating it yields CASTPGLAGEGETQYF.